What follows are 9 T cell receptor beta chains derived from one specimen sequenced in a study of T cells in Graves' hyperthyroidism and ophthalmopathy. Regions amplified from RNA transcripts were the TCR beta CDR3 regions. Initially, a first-round RT-PCR of the TCR CDR3 employed the HTBI primer set. TCRdb redid the calling of the multiplex PCR reads with MiXCR, one entry per CDR3 protein. The sample holds hundreds of thousands of distinct CDR3 sequences; around 13% are singletons and the top ten take 10%. The material sequenced was blood. These receptors originate from a woman in her late teens or twenties with Graves' hyperthyroidism.

This clonotype was recorded many times. This chain links TRBV6-1 with TRBJ2-7; the match to TRBD1 covers 12 bases. With 4 bases clipped from V and 7 bases from J, the junction kept 11 bases outside the gene matches. Germline CDR1 is MNHNS and CDR2 is SASEGT. The length of the CDR3 is 16 residues. CDR3 in amino acids: CASSVTGTGGLGEQYF. DNA for the CDR3: TGTGCCAGCAGTGTAACCGGGACAGGGGGCTTGGGGGAGCAGTACTTC.

In this sample, this clonotype turned up a few times. The chain combines TRBV18 with TRBJ2-1, with TRBD2 identical over 7 bases. Germline assignment: CDR1 KGHSH and CDR2 LQKENI. CDR3 length equals 18 residues. V gave up 7 bases and J gave up 0 bases; unmatched junction bases: 15. The CDR3 sequence: CASLGAGNNQSSYNEQFF. CDR3 nucleotide sequence: TGTGCCAGCTTAGGAGCGGGGAATAATCAGAGCTCCTACAATGAGCAGTTCTTC. The full variable domain, its missing parts supplied by reference TRBV18 and TRBJ2-1, is NAGVMQNPRHLVRRRGQEARLRCSPMKGHSHVYWYRQLPEEGLKFMVYLQKENIIDESGMPKERFSAEFPKEGPSILRIQQVVRGDSAAYFCASLGAGNNQSSYNEQFFGPGTRLTVL.

This clonotype has just a few counts. The chain links TRBV29-1 to TRBJ1-4; D gene ambiguous. Trimming cost V 7 bases and J 0 bases, with 9 bases left between them. This CDR3 region has 13 residues. Germline values: CDR1 SQVTM, CDR2 ANQGSEA. The CDR3 region has the DNA TGCAGCGCCTCTCCTGCAACTAATGAAAAACTGTTTTTT. Residues: CSASPATNEKLFF.

This clonotype was observed a handful of times. J is TRBJ1-1 and V is TRBV20-1, with D hard to call. The CDR3 has 10 amino acids. CDR1 DFQATT and CDR2 SNEGSKA come from the germline V gene (reference sequence). CDR3 bases: TGCAGAGATCAGGACACTGAAGCTTTCTTT. This codes for CRDQDTEAFF.

This clonotype was detected only a few times. The chain combines TRBV30 with TRBJ1-1; D remains unclear. V lost 0 bases to trimming and J lost 1 base, with 6 bases between them. Per germline, CDR1 GTSNPN and CDR2 SVGIG (reference sequence). This CDR3 region has 13 residues. CDR3 sequence (DNA): TGTGCCTGGAGTGTTATTAAGAACACTGAAGCTTTCTTT. It encodes CAWSVIKNTEAFF.

CDR3 loop: CASSLAGQDFLEQYF. CDR3 coding DNA: TGTGCCAGCAGCTTAGCGGGACAGGACTTTCTTGAGCAGTACTTC. The gene calls are TRBV7-9 and TRBJ2-7; 8 bases map to TRBD1. Germline assignment: CDR1 SEHNR and CDR2 FQNEAQ (reference sequence). The V and J ends lost 0 bases and 7 bases, in that order; junction bases with no gene match: 8. The CDR3 runs 15 residues.

This clonotype occurred many times. This chain links TRBV2 with TRBJ1-2, with 8 positions matching TRBD1. CDR1 is SNHLY, CDR2 FYNNEI, per germline. The J segment lost 2 bases and the V segment lost 2 bases, leaving 4 bases of the junction unmatched. This CDR3 comprises 15 residues. The CDR3 region is CASSESGQANYGYTF. The CDR3 bases are TGTGCCAGCAGTGAATCGGGACAGGCGAACTATGGCTACACCTTC.

This clonotype was counted at least ten times. The chain joins TRBV3-1 to TRBJ2-5; TRBD2 is a possible D gene (6 bases). The CDR3 contains 13 residues. Trimming removed 3 bases from V and 12 bases from J, with 17 bases in between. Germline V gene lookup returns CDR1 LGHDT and CDR2 YNNKEL (reference sequence). CDR3 DNA sequence: TGTGCCAGCAGCCACGTTCGACTAGAAGGAAAGTACTTC. It codes for CASSHVRLEGKYF.

This clonotype was found a few times. The V call is TRBV27, the J call TRBJ2-7; D remains unclear. The germline V gene has CDR1 MNHEY and CDR2 SMNVEV (reference sequence). CDR3 length equals 14 residues. V was trimmed by 2 bases and J by 3 bases, leaving 11 bases between them. DNA of the CDR3: TGTGCCAGCAGTTTAGTGGCAGGAGTCTACGAGCAGTACTTC. It specifies CASSLVAGVYEQYF.